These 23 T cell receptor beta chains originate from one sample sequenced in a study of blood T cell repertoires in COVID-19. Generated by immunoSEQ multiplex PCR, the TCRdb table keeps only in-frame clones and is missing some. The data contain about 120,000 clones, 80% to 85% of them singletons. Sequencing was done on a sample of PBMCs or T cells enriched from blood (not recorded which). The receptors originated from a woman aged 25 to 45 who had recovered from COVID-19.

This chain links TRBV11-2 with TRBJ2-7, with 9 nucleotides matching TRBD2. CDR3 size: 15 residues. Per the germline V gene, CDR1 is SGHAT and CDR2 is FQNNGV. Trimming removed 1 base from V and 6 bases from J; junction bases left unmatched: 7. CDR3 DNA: TGTGCCAGCAGCTTAGGGGCGGGAGGGACCTTCGAGCAGTACTTC. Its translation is CASSLGAGGTFEQYF.

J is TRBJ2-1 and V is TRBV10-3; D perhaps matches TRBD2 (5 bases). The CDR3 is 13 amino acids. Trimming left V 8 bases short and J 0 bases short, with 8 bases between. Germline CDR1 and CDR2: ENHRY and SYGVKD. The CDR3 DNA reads TGTGCCATCGGGAGCCGCTCCTACAATGAGCAGTTCTTC. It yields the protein CAIGSRSYNEQFF.

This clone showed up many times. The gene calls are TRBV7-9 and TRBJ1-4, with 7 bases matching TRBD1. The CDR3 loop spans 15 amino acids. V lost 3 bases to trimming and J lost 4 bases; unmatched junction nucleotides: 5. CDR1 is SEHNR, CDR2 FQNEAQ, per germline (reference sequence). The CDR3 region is CASSLGHRGNEKLFF. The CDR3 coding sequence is TGTGCCAGCAGCTTGGGGCACAGGGGTAATGAAAAACTGTTTTTT.

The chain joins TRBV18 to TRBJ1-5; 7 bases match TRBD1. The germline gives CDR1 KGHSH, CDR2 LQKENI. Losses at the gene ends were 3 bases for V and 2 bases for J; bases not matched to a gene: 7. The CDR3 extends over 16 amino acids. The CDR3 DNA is TGTGCCAGCTCACCCCAGGGGGGCTATGGCAATCAGCCCCAGCATTTT. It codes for CASSPQGGYGNQPQHF.

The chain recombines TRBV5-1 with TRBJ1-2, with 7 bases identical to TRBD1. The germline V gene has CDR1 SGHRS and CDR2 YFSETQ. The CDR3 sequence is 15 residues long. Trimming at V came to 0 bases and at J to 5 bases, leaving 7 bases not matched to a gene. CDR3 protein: CASSLVFGQAYGYTF. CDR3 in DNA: TGCGCCAGCAGCTTGGTTTTTGGACAGGCTTATGGCTACACCTTC. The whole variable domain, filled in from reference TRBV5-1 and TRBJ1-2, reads KAGVTQTPRYLIKTRGQQVTLSCSPISGHRSVSWYQQTPGQGLQFLFEYFSETQRNKGNFPGRFSGRQFSNSRSEMNVSTLELGDSALYLCASSLVFGQAYGYTFGSGTRLTVV.

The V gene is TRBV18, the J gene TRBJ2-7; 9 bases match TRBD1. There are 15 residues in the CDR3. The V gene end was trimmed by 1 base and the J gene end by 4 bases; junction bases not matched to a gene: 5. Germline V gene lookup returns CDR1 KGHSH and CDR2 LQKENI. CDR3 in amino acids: CASSPRRTGEYEQYF. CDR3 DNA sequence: TGTGCCAGCTCACCACGTAGGACAGGGGAATACGAGCAGTACTTC.

In DNA, the CDR3 is TGTGCCAGCAAGACTCCCTCTGGGGCCAACGTCCTGACTTTC. Translation gives CASKTPSGANVLTF. This chain links TRBV28 with TRBJ2-6; no clear D. The CDR3 sequence is 14 residues long. V was pared by 7 bases and J by 0 bases, with 7 bases between. The germline V gene encodes CDR1 MDHEN and CDR2 SYDVKM.

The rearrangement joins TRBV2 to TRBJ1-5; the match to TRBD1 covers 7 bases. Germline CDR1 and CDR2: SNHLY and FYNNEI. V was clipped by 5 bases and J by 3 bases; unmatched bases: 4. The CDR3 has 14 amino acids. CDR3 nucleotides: TGTGCCAGCAGTTCCGGGACAGTCAATCAGCCCCAGCATTTT. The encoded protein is CASSSGTVNQPQHF.

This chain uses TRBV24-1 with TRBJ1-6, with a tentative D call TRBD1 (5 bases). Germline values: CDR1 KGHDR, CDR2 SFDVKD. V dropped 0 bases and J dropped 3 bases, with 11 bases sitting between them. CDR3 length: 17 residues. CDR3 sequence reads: CATSDLTGWDYNSPLHF. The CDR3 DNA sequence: TGTGCCACCAGTGATTTGACAGGTTGGGACTATAATTCACCCCTCCACTTT.

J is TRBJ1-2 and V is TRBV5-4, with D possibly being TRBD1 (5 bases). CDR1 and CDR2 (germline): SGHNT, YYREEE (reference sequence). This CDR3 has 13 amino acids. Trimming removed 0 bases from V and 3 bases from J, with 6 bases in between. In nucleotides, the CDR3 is TGTGCCAGCAGCTTGGGGGGGGACTATGGCTACACCTTC. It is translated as CASSLGGDYGYTF. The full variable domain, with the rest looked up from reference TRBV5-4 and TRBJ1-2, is ETGVTQSPTHLIKTRGQQVTLRCSSQSGHNTVSWYQQALGQGPQFIFQYYREEENGRGNFPPRFSGLQFPNYSSELNVNALELDDSALYLCASSLGGDYGYTFGSGTRLTVV.

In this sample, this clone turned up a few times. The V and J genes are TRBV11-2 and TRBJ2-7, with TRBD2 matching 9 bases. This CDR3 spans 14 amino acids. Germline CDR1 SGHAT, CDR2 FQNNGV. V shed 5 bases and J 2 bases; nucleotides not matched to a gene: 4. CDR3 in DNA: TGTGCCAGCAGCATTAGCGGGAGCACCTACGAGCAGTACTTC. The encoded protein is CASSISGSTYEQYF.

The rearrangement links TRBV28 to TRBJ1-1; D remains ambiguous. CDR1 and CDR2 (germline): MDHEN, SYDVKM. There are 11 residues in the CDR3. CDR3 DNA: TGTGTCCATTCAGAGAACACTGAAGCTTTCTTT. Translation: CVHSENTEAFF.

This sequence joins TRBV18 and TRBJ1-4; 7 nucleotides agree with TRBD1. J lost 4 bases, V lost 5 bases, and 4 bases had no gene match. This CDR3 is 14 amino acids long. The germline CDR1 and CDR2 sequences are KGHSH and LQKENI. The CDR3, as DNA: TGTGCCAGCTCAGAGGGGGCCAATAATGAAAAACTGTTTTTT. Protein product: CASSEGANNEKLFF.

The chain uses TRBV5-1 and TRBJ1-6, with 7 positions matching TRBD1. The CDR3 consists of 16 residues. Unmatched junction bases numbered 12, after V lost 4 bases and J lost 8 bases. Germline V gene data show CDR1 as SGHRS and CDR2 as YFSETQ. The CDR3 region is CASSKRQGGLDSPLHF. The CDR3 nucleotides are TGCGCCAGCAGCAAAAGACAGGGTGGCCTAGATTCACCCCTCCACTTT.

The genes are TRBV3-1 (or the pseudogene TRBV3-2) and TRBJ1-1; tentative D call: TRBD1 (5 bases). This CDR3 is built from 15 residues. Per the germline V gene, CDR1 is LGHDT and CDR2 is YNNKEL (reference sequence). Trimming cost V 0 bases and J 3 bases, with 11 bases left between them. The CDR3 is CASSQEWARDTEAFF. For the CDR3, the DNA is TGTGCCAGCAGCCAAGAATGGGCCAGGGACACTGAAGCTTTCTTT.

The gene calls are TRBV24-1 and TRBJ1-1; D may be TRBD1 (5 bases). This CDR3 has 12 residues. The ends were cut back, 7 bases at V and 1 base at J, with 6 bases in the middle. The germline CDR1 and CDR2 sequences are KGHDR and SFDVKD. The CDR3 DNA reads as TGTGCCACCAGGCAGGGGAACACTGAAGCTTTCTTT. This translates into CATRQGNTEAFF.

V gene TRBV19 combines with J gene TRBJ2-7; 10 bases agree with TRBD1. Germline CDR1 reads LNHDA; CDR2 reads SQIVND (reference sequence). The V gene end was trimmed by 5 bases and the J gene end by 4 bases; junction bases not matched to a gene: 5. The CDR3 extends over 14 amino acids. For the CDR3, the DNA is TGTGCCAGTAGTCCCGGGACAGGGGCGTACGAGCAGTACTTC. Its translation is CASSPGTGAYEQYF.

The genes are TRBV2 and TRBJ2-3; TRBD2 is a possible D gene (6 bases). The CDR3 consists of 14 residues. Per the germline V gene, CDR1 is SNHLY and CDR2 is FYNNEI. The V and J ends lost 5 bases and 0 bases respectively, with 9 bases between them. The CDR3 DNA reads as TGTGCCAGCAGTCCTAGCGCTAGCACAGATACGCAGTATTTT. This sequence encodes CASSPSASTDTQYF.

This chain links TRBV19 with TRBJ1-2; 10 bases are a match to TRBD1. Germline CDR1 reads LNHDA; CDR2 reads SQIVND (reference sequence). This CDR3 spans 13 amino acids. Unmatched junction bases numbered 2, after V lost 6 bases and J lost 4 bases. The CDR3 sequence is CASSGTGVYGYTF. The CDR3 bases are TGTGCCAGTAGCGGGACAGGGGTCTATGGCTACACCTTC.

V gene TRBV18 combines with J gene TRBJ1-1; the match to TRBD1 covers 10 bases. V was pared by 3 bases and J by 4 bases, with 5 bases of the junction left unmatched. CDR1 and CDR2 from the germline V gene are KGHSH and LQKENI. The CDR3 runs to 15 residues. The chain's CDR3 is CASSPRQGAGTEAFF. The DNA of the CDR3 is TGTGCCAGCTCACCCCGACAGGGGGCGGGCACTGAAGCTTTCTTT. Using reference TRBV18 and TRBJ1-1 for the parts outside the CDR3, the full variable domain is NAGVMQNPRHLVRRRGQEARLRCSPMKGHSHVYWYRQLPEEGLKFMVYLQKENIIDESGMPKERFSAEFPKEGPSILRIQQVVRGDSAAYFCASSPRQGAGTEAFFGQGTRLTVV.

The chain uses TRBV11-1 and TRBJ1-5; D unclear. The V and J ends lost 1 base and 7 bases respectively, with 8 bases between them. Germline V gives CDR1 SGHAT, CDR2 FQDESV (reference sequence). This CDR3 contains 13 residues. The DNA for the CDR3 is TGTGCCAGCAGCTTAGTCCTAGGACAGCCCCAGCATTTT. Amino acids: CASSLVLGQPQHF.

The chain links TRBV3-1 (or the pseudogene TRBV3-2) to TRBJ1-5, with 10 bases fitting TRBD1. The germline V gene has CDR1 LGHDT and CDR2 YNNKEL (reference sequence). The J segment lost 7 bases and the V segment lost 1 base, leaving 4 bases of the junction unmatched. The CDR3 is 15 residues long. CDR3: CASSQAGQGYQPQHF. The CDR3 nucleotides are TGTGCCAGCAGCCAAGCGGGACAGGGGTACCAGCCCCAGCATTTT.

Here the CDR3 DNA reads TGTGCCAGCAGCCAGGCCGGGACAGGGGCGAACACCGGGGAGCTGTTTTTT. Its protein product is CASSQAGTGANTGELFF. V gene TRBV14 combines with J gene TRBJ2-2; 10 bases are a match to TRBD1. This CDR3 is 17 amino acids long. Trimming removed 3 bases from V and 0 bases from J; junction bases left unmatched: 4. Germline CDR1 SGHDN, CDR2 FVKESK.